This T cell receptor (beta chain) was captured by sequencing in a study of neurological immune-mediated disorders. CDR3 length: 11 residues. V lost 8 bases and J 7 bases, leaving 11 bases between the germline ends. Germline lookup yields CDR1 MNHEY and CDR2 SVGAGI. This clonotype was recorded at least ten times. As for the cDNA, it was generated by 5'RACE with 10-nucleotide random UMIs. Per sequencing run, 15-18 subjects together gave over 170 million TCR-beta sequences. TCRdb fed the 5' RACE reads into MiXCR, producing one record per CDR3 protein. The repertoire holds roughly 80,000 distinct CDR3 sequences, about a tenth seen once, with about 1.8% in the top ten.

The sequence was collected from a man aged 40-55 years in good health. Sequencing was done on a sample of PBMCs. The chain links TRBV6-5 to TRBJ2-5, with D possibly matching TRBD2 (5 bases). The CDR3 nucleotides are TGTGCCAGCTCCCCGGGATGGACCCAGTACTTC. Protein: CASSPGWTQYF.